This note documents a single TCR beta chain sequence. It lacks a known antigen. No base qualities exist here, and no much larger clone lies one base off it. From the cysteine through the phenylalanine, the CDR3 covers 17 amino acids. CDR3 DNA only is kept here, 51 bases in frame from base 1. V lost 1 base and J lost 5 bases, and the count of bases not matched to a germline gene is 11. Taken from the germline V gene, the CDR1 and CDR2 loops are SGHTA and FQGNSA. The library came from the immunoSEQ multiplex PCR assay. Imported from immuneACCESS, the table was reduced by TCRdb to in-frame sequences with V and J called. These copies leave out some clones; in studies compared against another copy, an unresolved V gene accounts for under half, and the cause of the remainder is not known. This sample is represented by about 81,000 clones; roughly 95% of them were singletons. Around 1.4% of the sample comes from the top ten.

This entry belongs to a study of T cell changes during pregnancy in multiple sclerosis (dated by TCRdb to the late 2010s). Broadly, across the study: The study looked at changes in the T cell repertoire across pregnancy in women with multiple sclerosis.

The chain uses TRBV7-2 and TRBJ1-5; 7 central bases correspond to TRBD1. This TCR was sampled from a female donor in good health, enrolled as a control in a pregnancy study. Sequencing was performed on peripheral blood, taken in the third trimester of pregnancy. The nucleotide sequence reads TGTGCCAGCAGCTTAGTGGGCAGGGGGACAGCGGATCAGCCCCAGCATTTT. This translates into CASSLVGRGTADQPQHF.